This TCR beta chain was profiled in a study of CXCR3-negative and CXCR3-positive naive CD8 T cells. Points from the study as a whole: Surface CD5 looked about the same in the naive subsets, so the authors worked out TCR strength from TRB CDR3 properties. Comparison of naive CXCR3-negative and CXCR3-positive cells revealed similar TRBV-TRBJ usage, while memory cells differed. Naive CXCR3-positive cells had TRB CDR3s more hydrophobic than those of CXCR3-negative naive cells. In both naive subsets diversity was comparably high, whereas memory CD8+ cells showed much lower diversity.

Libraries of TRB cDNA were made by 5' RACE and carried UMIs. TCRdb processed the 5' RACE reads again and assigns one entry to each CDR3 protein, with no DNA. The listing records 84,000 or so distinct CDR3 sequences. On this clonotype: Antigen specificity is unknown.

In germline, CDR1 is LGHNA, CDR2 YSLEER. This CDR3 is built from 14 residues. The sample was naive CXCR3+ CD8+ T cells from blood. Stated subset: CD45RO-CCR7+CD27+CD95- naive CD8+ T cells expressing CXCR3 (TNR3+). The chain joins TRBV4-3 to TRBJ2-1. The origin of this receptor is a human donor in good health. Some clones in this sample may be carry-over from other donors' samples. The CDR3 here is CASSSEVSDYEQFF.